Listed below are T cell receptor beta chains from one sample, sequenced in a study of cytomegalovirus exposure and HLA in healthy donors. TCRdb keeps only in-frame clones here, not all; method: immunoSEQ multiplex PCR. Of 70,000 to 100,000 clones listed, roughly two thirds are singletons. Material for sequencing was PBMCs. Source of these receptors: a woman between 50 and 59 years old in good health and CMV-seropositive. Each CDR3 is given with its conserved first and last residue. A D gene is named only where the DNA matches it firmly. For some rows the clone size is stated as once, few or many, or as a class when expanded; others skip it.

abundance	v_gene	d_gene	j_gene	CDR3aa	CDR3nt
.	TRBV9	TRBD2	TRBJ2-3	CASSSSGGGQDTQYF	TGTGCCAGCAGCTCTAGCGGGGGGGGGCAAGATACGCAGTATTTT
few	TRBV13	.	TRBJ1-1	CASSLLPRENTEAFF	TGTGCCAGCAGCCTCCTCCCCAGGGAGAACACTGAAGCTTTCTTT
.	TRBV5-1	TRBD1	TRBJ1-2	CASSESGTGYYGYTF	TGCGCCAGCAGCGAATCCGGGACAGGGTACTATGGCTACACCTTC
.	TRBV5-1	TRBD2	TRBJ2-7	CASSLGLAGLYEQYF	TGCGCCAGCAGCCTCGGACTAGCGGGGCTCTACGAGCAGTACTTC
medium-sized	TRBV5-6	TRBD1	TRBJ1-2	CASSARQGYYGYTF	TGTGCCAGCAGCGCAAGACAGGGGTACTATGGCTACACCTTC
.	TRBV6-1	.	TRBJ1-5	CASTVHGGGNQPQHF	TGTGCCAGCACGGTCCACGGAGGCGGCAATCAGCCCCAGCATTTT
.	TRBV15	.	TRBJ1-2	CATSRDTDSYTF	TGTGCCACCAGCAGAGATACGGACAGCTACACCTTC
few	TRBV18	TRBD1	TRBJ1-1	CASSPGTGIMNTEAFF	TGTGCCAGCTCACCAGGGACAGGGATCATGAACACTGAAGCTTTCTTT
few	TRBV7-9	TRBD2	TRBJ2-5	CASSRKGTSGEQETQYF	TGTGCCAGCAGCCGCAAGGGGACTAGCGGGGAGCAAGAGACCCAGTACTTC
.	TRBV19	TRBD1	TRBJ1-1	CASSIGDRATEAFF	TGTGCCAGTAGTATAGGGGACAGGGCGACTGAAGCTTTCTTT
.	TRBV9	.	TRBJ1-5	CASSGVSGQPQHF	TGTGCCAGCAGCGGAGTTAGCGGGCAGCCCCAGCATTTT
.	TRBV29-1	TRBD1	TRBJ1-2	CSVGLVRTGGPGYTF	TGCAGCGTTGGTCTTGTTAGGACAGGGGGCCCTGGCTACACCTTC
.	TRBV11-2	.	TRBJ2-4	CASSPPGGAKNIQYF	TGTGCCAGCAGCCCACCCGGGGGTGCCAAAAACATTCAGTACTTC
.	TRBV7-9	.	TRBJ2-1	CASSRAGKPGVYNEQFF	TGTGCCAGCAGCAGGGCGGGGAAACCGGGGGTCTACAATGAGCAGTTCTTC
.	TRBV28	.	TRBJ2-3	CAISSGRYTDTQYF	TGTGCCATCAGCTCGGGGAGATACACAGATACGCAGTATTTT
.	TRBV11-2	.	TRBJ1-4	CASSLEGRGNEKLFF	TGTGCCAGCAGCTTAGAGGGCAGGGGTAATGAAAAACTGTTTTTT
.	TRBV13	.	TRBJ1-3	CASRRGGLSGNTIYF	TGTGCCAGCAGGCGGGGCGGACTCTCTGGAAACACCATATATTTT
.	TRBV7-9	.	TRBJ2-1	CASSTPQGRVYNEQFF	TGTGCCAGCAGCACTCCACAGGGAAGGGTCTACAATGAGCAGTTCTTC